This is a list of T cell receptor beta chains from one sample in a study of Graves' ophthalmopathy and Graves' hyperthyroidism. TCRdb called the multiplex PCR reads again in MiXCR, with one record for every CDR3 protein. This table holds about 380,000 distinct CDR3 sequences, less than 20% found once. Sequences were obtained from peripheral blood. The receptors originated from a woman aged 18-35 years with stable Graves' hyperthyroidism. CDR3s include the opening cysteine and the closing phenylalanine or tryptophan. The D gene is left open where the match is weak. Expanded clones are given a class, and other clones once, few, many or no size at all.

abundance: -; j_gene: TRBJ2-7; d_gene: TRBD1; v_gene: TRBV12-3/TRBV12-4; CDR3aa: CASSFNPDRVGEQYF; CDR3nt: TGTGCCAGCAGTTTCAACCCCGACAGGGTCGGCGAGCAGTACTTC
abundance: many; j_gene: TRBJ2-2; d_gene: -; v_gene: TRBV12-5; CDR3aa: CASGGDWGRYGELFF; CDR3nt: TGTGCTAGTGGTGGGGACTGGGGGAGATACGGGGAGCTGTTTTTT
abundance: many; j_gene: TRBJ1-1; d_gene: TRBD1; v_gene: TRBV13; CDR3aa: CASSSRAPGTVNTEAFF; CDR3nt: TGTGCCAGCAGCTCGAGGGCCCCAGGGACAGTGAACACTGAAGCTTTCTTT
abundance: many; j_gene: TRBJ1-2; d_gene: TRBD1; v_gene: TRBV6-1; CDR3aa: CASSENPGGGYGYTF; CDR3nt: TGTGCCAGCAGTGAAAATCCAGGGGGCGGGTATGGCTACACCTTC
abundance: -; j_gene: TRBJ1-2; d_gene: -; v_gene: TRBV12-5; CDR3aa: CASGLRFPNYGYTF; CDR3nt: TGTGCTAGTGGACTAAGGTTCCCTAACTATGGCTACACCTTC
abundance: many; j_gene: TRBJ1-1; d_gene: TRBD1; v_gene: TRBV6-1; CDR3aa: CASRRGLGSAFF; CDR3nt: TGTGCCAGCAGGAGGGGGCTGGGGTCAGCTTTCTTT
abundance: -; j_gene: TRBJ2-2; d_gene: -; v_gene: TRBV27; CDR3aa: CASGPLTGTGELLF; CDR3nt: TGTGCCAGCGGCCCCCTGACGGGCACCGGGGAGCTGCTTTTT
abundance: few; j_gene: TRBJ1-1; d_gene: -; v_gene: TRBV11-2; CDR3aa: CASRPPFRGWNTEAFF; CDR3nt: TGTGCCAGCAGACCTCCCTTCCGGGGCTGGAACACTGAAGCTTTCTTT
abundance: -; j_gene: TRBJ1-2; d_gene: -; v_gene: TRBV3-1; CDR3aa: CASSQDGSHYGYTF; CDR3nt: TGTGCCAGCAGCCAAGACGGCAGCCACTATGGCTACACCTTC
abundance: many; j_gene: TRBJ1-2; d_gene: TRBD1; v_gene: TRBV14; CDR3aa: CASSQDRGDSPDGYTF; CDR3nt: TGTGCCAGCAGCCAAGATAGAGGGGACAGCCCCGATGGCTACACCTTC
abundance: few; j_gene: TRBJ1-1; d_gene: -; v_gene: TRBV2; CDR3aa: CASSERRVGSFMNTEAFF; CDR3nt: TGTGCCAGCAGTGAAAGGAGGGTAGGGTCCTTCATGAACACTGAAGCTTTCTTT
abundance: few; j_gene: TRBJ2-2; d_gene: TRBD2; v_gene: TRBV7-2; CDR3aa: CASSLSGGRLGELFF; CDR3nt: TGTGCCAGCAGTCTTAGCGGGGGTAGACTCGGGGAGCTGTTTTTT
abundance: many; j_gene: TRBJ1-1; d_gene: -; v_gene: TRBV27; CDR3aa: CASSSRVFGTEAFF; CDR3nt: TGTGCCAGCAGTTCCAGGGTGTTTGGCACTGAAGCTTTCTTT
abundance: few; j_gene: TRBJ2-2; d_gene: -; v_gene: TRBV24-1; CDR3aa: CATQGQPGVTGELFF; CDR3nt: TGTGCCACCCAGGGACAGCCGGGAGTCACCGGGGAGCTGTTTTTT
abundance: many; j_gene: TRBJ1-2; d_gene: -; v_gene: TRBV24-1; CDR3aa: CATSDPSTGGDNYGYTF; CDR3nt: TGTGCCACCAGTGATCCCTCGACGGGTGGAGATAACTATGGCTACACCTTC
abundance: once; j_gene: TRBJ1-5; d_gene: TRBD1; v_gene: TRBV12-3/TRBV12-4; CDR3aa: CASSLTTGPSNSQHF; CDR3nt: TGTGCCAGCAGCCTAACGACAGGGCCCTCGAACTCCCAGCATTTT
abundance: many; j_gene: TRBJ2-2; d_gene: TRBD1; v_gene: TRBV12-5; CDR3aa: CASGLPPGQGSSTGELFF; CDR3nt: TGTGCTAGTGGTTTGCCCCCTGGACAGGGTTCTAGCACCGGGGAGCTGTTTTTT
abundance: many; j_gene: TRBJ2-2; d_gene: -; v_gene: TRBV6-5; CDR3aa: CASSYYTGELFF; CDR3nt: TGTGCCAGCAGTTACTACACCGGGGAGCTGTTTTTT
abundance: many; j_gene: TRBJ2-7; d_gene: -; v_gene: TRBV20-1; CDR3aa: CSASRDNYEQYF; CDR3nt: TGCAGTGCTTCCCGGGACAACTACGAGCAGTACTTC
abundance: -; j_gene: TRBJ1-5; d_gene: -; v_gene: TRBV12-3/TRBV12-4; CDR3aa: CASSRSGGKNQPQHF; CDR3nt: TGTGCCAGCAGCAGGTCAGGCGGAAAGAATCAGCCCCAGCATTTT
abundance: -; j_gene: TRBJ2-2; d_gene: TRBD1; v_gene: TRBV5-1; CDR3aa: CASREGGAGAGELFF; CDR3nt: TGCGCCAGCAGAGAAGGGGGCGCCGGGGCCGGGGAGCTGTTTTTT
abundance: many; j_gene: TRBJ1-2; d_gene: TRBD1; v_gene: TRBV6-1; CDR3aa: CASSAPGQASGYTF; CDR3nt: TGTGCCAGCAGTGCCCCGGGACAGGCATCGGGCTACACCTTC
abundance: many; j_gene: TRBJ1-2; d_gene: -; v_gene: TRBV12-3/TRBV12-4; CDR3aa: CASSFREEGPYTF; CDR3nt: TGTGCCAGCAGTTTCAGGGAAGAGGGTCCGTACACCTTC
abundance: many; j_gene: TRBJ1-2; d_gene: TRBD1; v_gene: TRBV10-3; CDR3aa: CAISEENRGYHGYTF; CDR3nt: TGTGCCATCAGTGAGGAAAACAGGGGTTATCATGGCTACACCTTC
abundance: many; j_gene: TRBJ2-2; d_gene: TRBD2; v_gene: TRBV12-3/TRBV12-4; CDR3aa: CASTRRGANTGELFF; CDR3nt: TGTGCCAGCACGCGGCGGGGGGCGAACACCGGGGAGCTGTTTTTT
abundance: many; j_gene: TRBJ2-5; d_gene: -; v_gene: TRBV19; CDR3aa: CASSPWNNQETQYF; CDR3nt: TGTGCCAGTAGTCCGTGGAATAACCAAGAGACCCAGTACTTC
abundance: many; j_gene: TRBJ2-7; d_gene: TRBD1; v_gene: TRBV6-5; CDR3aa: CASSYEAGTGGEQYF; CDR3nt: TGTGCCAGCAGTTACGAGGCCGGGACAGGGGGTGAGCAGTACTTC
abundance: many; j_gene: TRBJ2-4; d_gene: -; v_gene: TRBV6-1; CDR3aa: CAIRKNGGAKNIQYF; CDR3nt: TGTGCCATCCGGAAGAACGGGGGAGCCAAAAACATTCAGTACTTC
abundance: few; j_gene: TRBJ2-7; d_gene: -; v_gene: TRBV10-2; CDR3aa: CASSDFSGREQYF; CDR3nt: TGCGCCAGCAGTGATTTCTCCGGGCGCGAGCAGTACTTC
abundance: many; j_gene: TRBJ1-2; d_gene: -; v_gene: TRBV29-1; CDR3aa: CSVEDRLYGYTF; CDR3nt: TGCAGCGTTGAAGATCGCCTCTATGGCTACACCTTC
abundance: many; j_gene: TRBJ1-2; d_gene: -; v_gene: TRBV6-2/TRBV6-3; CDR3aa: CASRGRRYGYTF; CDR3nt: TGTGCCAGCAGGGGACGGAGGTATGGCTACACCTTC
abundance: many; j_gene: TRBJ1-6; d_gene: TRBD1; v_gene: TRBV10-1; CDR3aa: CASSGQGGNSPLHF; CDR3nt: TGCGCCAGCAGTGGACAGGGGGGCAATTCACCCCTCCACTTT
abundance: many; j_gene: TRBJ2-7; d_gene: TRBD2; v_gene: TRBV12-3/TRBV12-4; CDR3aa: CASSSGLAESYEQYF; CDR3nt: TGTGCCAGCAGTTCTGGGCTAGCGGAGTCCTACGAGCAGTACTTC
abundance: -; j_gene: TRBJ2-7; d_gene: -; v_gene: TRBV7-3; CDR3aa: CASSFKGLYEQYF; CDR3nt: TGTGCCAGCAGCTTTAAAGGCCTTTACGAGCAGTACTTC
abundance: many; j_gene: TRBJ1-5; d_gene: -; v_gene: TRBV2; CDR3aa: CASSGTWAQDSNQPQHF; CDR3nt: TGTGCCAGCAGTGGGACCTGGGCACAGGATAGCAATCAGCCCCAGCATTTT
abundance: -; j_gene: TRBJ2-7; d_gene: -; v_gene: TRBV3-1; CDR3aa: CASSQFRGYEQYF; CDR3nt: TGTGCCAGCAGCCAGTTCCGGGGGTACGAGCAGTACTTC
abundance: many; j_gene: TRBJ2-7; d_gene: TRBD1; v_gene: TRBV5-1; CDR3aa: CASSRGDSFYEQYF; CDR3nt: TGCGCCAGCAGCCGAGGGGACAGCTTCTACGAGCAGTACTTC
abundance: many; j_gene: TRBJ1-5; d_gene: TRBD1; v_gene: TRBV6-2/TRBV6-3; CDR3aa: CASSRPGQGANQPQHF; CDR3nt: TGTGCCAGCAGTAGACCGGGACAGGGGGCTAATCAGCCCCAGCATTTT
abundance: many; j_gene: TRBJ2-5; d_gene: -; v_gene: TRBV12-3/TRBV12-4; CDR3aa: CASSPRGTQETQYF; CDR3nt: TGTGCCAGCAGCCCTAGGGGCACCCAAGAGACCCAGTACTTC
abundance: many; j_gene: TRBJ2-7; d_gene: -; v_gene: TRBV19; CDR3aa: CASSPPDSKVYEQYF; CDR3nt: TGTGCCAGTAGTCCCCCTGACAGTAAAGTCTACGAGCAGTACTTC
abundance: -; j_gene: TRBJ2-5; d_gene: -; v_gene: TRBV2; CDR3aa: CASSEAATQETQYF; CDR3nt: TGTGCCAGCAGTGAGGCAGCTACCCAAGAGACCCAGTACTTC
abundance: many; j_gene: TRBJ2-4; d_gene: -; v_gene: TRBV11-2; CDR3aa: CASSPYQQVTKNIQYF; CDR3nt: TGTGCCAGCAGCCCCTACCAACAGGTTACCAAAAACATTCAGTACTTC
abundance: many; j_gene: TRBJ1-1; d_gene: -; v_gene: TRBV11-3; CDR3aa: CASSPRRLGGAMNTEAFF; CDR3nt: TGTGCCAGCAGCCCGAGACGCCTCGGAGGGGCTATGAACACTGAAGCTTTCTTT
abundance: many; j_gene: TRBJ1-6; d_gene: -; v_gene: TRBV7-9; CDR3aa: CASSLAQAKYNSPLHF; CDR3nt: TGTGCCAGCAGCTTAGCGCAAGCAAAATATAATTCACCCCTCCACTTT
abundance: many; j_gene: TRBJ1-5; d_gene: TRBD1; v_gene: TRBV4-1; CDR3aa: CASSRRDSLTPQHF; CDR3nt: TGCGCCAGCAGCCGGAGGGACAGCTTAACCCCCCAGCATTTT
abundance: -; j_gene: TRBJ1-1; d_gene: -; v_gene: TRBV24-1; CDR3aa: CATSERTGSGTEAFF; CDR3nt: TGTGCCACCAGTGAAAGGACGGGTAGTGGGACTGAAGCTTTCTTT
abundance: -; j_gene: TRBJ1-5; d_gene: -; v_gene: TRBV4-1; CDR3aa: CASSPEYSNQPQHF; CDR3nt: TGCGCCAGCAGCCCCGAATATAGCAATCAGCCCCAGCATTTT
abundance: many; j_gene: TRBJ2-4; d_gene: -; v_gene: TRBV12-3/TRBV12-4; CDR3aa: CASTGSDSSRNIQYF; CDR3nt: TGTGCCAGCACTGGATCGGATAGTTCCCGAAACATTCAGTACTTC
abundance: many; j_gene: TRBJ1-5; d_gene: -; v_gene: TRBV6-2/TRBV6-3; CDR3aa: CASSSRQVSNQPQHF; CDR3nt: TGTGCCAGCAGCTCCCGACAGGTTAGCAATCAGCCCCAGCATTTT
abundance: many; j_gene: TRBJ1-1; d_gene: TRBD1; v_gene: TRBV9; CDR3aa: CASGRGDRGSTEAFF; CDR3nt: TGTGCCAGCGGGCGGGGGGACAGGGGGAGCACTGAAGCTTTCTTT
abundance: many; j_gene: TRBJ2-5; d_gene: TRBD1; v_gene: TRBV6-1; CDR3aa: CASRTGQGTQYF; CDR3nt: TGTGCCAGCAGGACCGGACAGGGGACCCAGTACTTC
abundance: many; j_gene: TRBJ1-6; d_gene: -; v_gene: TRBV7-6; CDR3aa: CASSLAPKNSPLHF; CDR3nt: TGTGCCAGCAGCTTAGCCCCCAAAAATTCACCCCTCCACTTT
abundance: -; j_gene: TRBJ1-1; d_gene: -; v_gene: TRBV28; CDR3aa: CASSFRQTRTEAFF; CDR3nt: TGTGCCAGCAGTTTCCGACAAACGCGAACTGAAGCTTTCTTT